A selection of T cell receptor beta chains follows, all from one sample in a study of CD8 T cell repertoires and HIV-1 epitope variants. Only in-frame clones appear in the TCRdb table, and some are missing; sequencing was by immunoSEQ multiplex PCR. The table includes over 6,500 clones, 66% detected once. For these receptors, no antigen is known. Sequencing used cultured CD8+ T cells derived from PBMCs. These receptors originate from a male donor with HIV. Each CDR3 is given with its conserved first and last residue. D genes are given only for firm matches. Rows give clone size only sometimes, using once, few, many, or a class for an expanded clone.

J | V | D | size | DNA | CDR3
TRBJ2-7 | TRBV11-2 | NA | NA | TGTGCCAGCAGCTTAGATCGGGCCGAGCAGTACTTC | CASSLDRAEQYF
TRBJ2-1 | TRBV9 | NA | NA | TGTGCCAGCAGCGTAGATCCAGGGAACGTCAATGAGCAGTTCTTC | CASSVDPGNVNEQFF
TRBJ1-5 | TRBV25-1 | TRBD1 | few | TGTGCCACCCAACCGGGACAGGGGGACCAGCCCCAGCATTTT | CATQPGQGDQPQHF
TRBJ2-5 | TRBV6-5 | NA | NA | TGTGCCAGCAGTCCGGGACCGCTTCAAGAGACCCAGTACTTC | CASSPGPLQETQYF
TRBJ2-7 | TRBV7-9 | TRBD1 | NA | TGTGCCAGCAGCCATCCAACAGGGGACTACGAGCAGTACTTC | CASSHPTGDYEQYF
TRBJ1-4 | TRBV5-5 | TRBD1 | NA | TGTGCCAGCAGCCCGGACAGGGTACCTAATGAAAAACTGTTTTTT | CASSPDRVPNEKLFF
TRBJ2-2 | TRBV2 | NA | NA | TGTGCCAGCAGTGAGGGTAGGGTCGACACCGGGGAGCTGTTTTTT | CASSEGRVDTGELFF
TRBJ2-7 | TRBV30 | NA | NA | TGTGCCTGGAGTGATTTCCGCACTACCTACGAGCAGTACTTC | CAWSDFRTTYEQYF
TRBJ2-2 | TRBV19 | NA | NA | TGTGCCAGTGGGTGGGGCCCCGGGGAGCTGTTTTTT | CASGWGPGELFF
TRBJ2-2 | TRBV28 | NA | NA | TGTGCCAGCAGTTTGGCTAGCGCGAACACCGGGGAGCTGTTTTTT | CASSLASANTGELFF
TRBJ2-3 | TRBV9 | TRBD2 | once | TGTGCCAGCAGCGGACGGACTAGTTTGGGGACAGATACGCAGTATTTT | CASSGRTSLGTDTQYF
TRBJ1-5 | TRBV7-6 | NA | NA | TGTGCCAGCAGCTTAGGGGGTGGGAGCAATCAGCCCCAGCATTTT | CASSLGGGSNQPQHF
TRBJ1-2 | TRBV13 | NA | NA | TGTGCCAGCAGCTTCGTAGGGTCTGGAGCTTATGGCTACACCTTC | CASSFVGSGAYGYTF
TRBJ2-3 | TRBV9 | TRBD2 | NA | TGTGCCAGCAGCGTAGCTCTAGCGGACACAGATACGCAGTATTTT | CASSVALADTDTQYF
TRBJ2-1 | TRBV5-4 | NA | NA | TGTGCCAGCAGCTTGGAGGACAATGAGCAGTTCTTC | CASSLEDNEQFF
TRBJ2-7 | TRBV5-4 | NA | few | TGTGCCAGCAGCTTGGGACAGTACCTTCGTGAGCAGTACTTC | CASSLGQYLREQYF
TRBJ1-2 | TRBV19 | NA | NA | TGTGCCAGTAGTATAATGTTCGGGGCAGGAGACCACTATGGCTACACCTTC | CASSIMFGAGDHYGYTF
TRBJ2-3 | TRBV10-3 | TRBD2 | NA | TGTGCCATCAGCGACTCTCTAGCGGGGGGGCAGGATACGCAGTATTTT | CAISDSLAGGQDTQYF
TRBJ2-7 | TRBV29-1 | NA | NA | TGCAGCGTGGAGGGGAGTAGCTACGAGCAGTACTTC | CSVEGSSYEQYF
TRBJ2-7 | TRBV27 | NA | few | TGTGCCAGCAGTTTAGCAGGCGGCTACGAGCAGTACTTC | CASSLAGGYEQYF
TRBJ2-2 | TRBV4-3 | NA | NA | TGCGCCAGCAGCCAAGAGCCAGGAGGGGTGGTCGGGGAGCTGTTTTTT | CASSQEPGGVVGELFF
TRBJ1-6 | TRBV5-5 | TRBD1 | few | TGTGCCAGCAGCCTTCAGGGGGCGTATAATTCACCCCTCCACTTT | CASSLQGAYNSPLHF
TRBJ1-1 | TRBV4-2 | NA | few | TGTGCCAGCAGCCAAGCCCCTCCTCGGACGGGAAACACTGAAGCTTTCTTT | CASSQAPPRTGNTEAFF
TRBJ1-2 | TRBV15 | NA | NA | TGTGCCACCAGCAGAGAACAAGCCCATGGCTACACCTTC | CATSREQAHGYTF
TRBJ2-2 | TRBV10-3 | TRBD1 | NA | TGTGCCAGCAGCCCGAATCCCCCGGGACAGGGGCACACCGGGGAGCTGTTTTTT | CASSPNPPGQGHTGELFF
TRBJ2-7 | TRBV27 | TRBD1 | NA | TGTGCCAGCAGTAGTGACCGATGGGACAGGGAAACCTACGAGCAGTACTTC | CASSSDRWDRETYEQYF
TRBJ2-7 | TRBV7-2 | NA | NA | TGTGCCAGCAGCCTAGGGGATGGAGCGGCCTCTACCTACGAGCAGTACTTC | CASSLGDGAASTYEQYF
TRBJ2-7 | TRBV5-4 | NA | NA | TGTGCCAGCAGCTTGGAAGTGCAAGACGAGCAGTACTTC | CASSLEVQDEQYF
TRBJ1-6 | TRBV7-7 | NA | NA | TGTGCTAGCAGCTTAGATGGGGACTCACCCCTCCACTTT | CASSLDGDSPLHF
TRBJ1-1 | TRBV29-1 | TRBD1 | NA | TGCAGCGTTGAGGGACAGACGAACACTGAAGCTTTCTTT | CSVEGQTNTEAFF
TRBJ2-7 | TRBV7-9 | NA | NA | TGTGCCAGCAGCCCAAGGGGGGCGGGAGAGGAAGCCTACGAGCAGTACTTC | CASSPRGAGEEAYEQYF
TRBJ2-2 | TRBV13 | NA | few | TGTGCCAGCAGCTTAGGCGGGGGGCCCAACACCGGGGAGCTGTTTTTT | CASSLGGGPNTGELFF
TRBJ2-7 | TRBV27 | TRBD2 | NA | TGTGCCAGCAGTTCAATTAGCGGGAGGGGGAATCCCTACGAGCAGTACTTC | CASSSISGRGNPYEQYF
TRBJ1-4 | TRBV30 | NA | NA | TGTGCCTGGAGGACGGAGGGTGAAAAACTGTTTTTT | CAWRTEGEKLFF
TRBJ2-5 | TRBV27 | TRBD2 | NA | TGTGCCAGCAGTTTTAGCGGGAACCAAGAGACCCAGTACTTC | CASSFSGNQETQYF
TRBJ2-5 | TRBV18 | NA | NA | TGTGCCAGCTCACCTCAAGGTGGGGAGACCCAGTACTTC | CASSPQGGETQYF
TRBJ2-3 | TRBV6-6 | NA | NA | TGTGCCAGCAGTCCTGGACTGAGAGACGGTACGCAGTATTTT | CASSPGLRDGTQYF
TRBJ2-5 | TRBV15 | NA | NA | TGTGCCACCAGCAGAGACGTAGGGGGAGAGACCCAGTACTTC | CATSRDVGGETQYF
TRBJ2-7 | TRBV5-5 | NA | NA | TGTGCCAGCAGCTTGACCGCAGCTTCCTACGAGCAGTACTTC | CASSLTAASYEQYF
TRBJ1-1 | TRBV21-1 | NA | NA | TGTGCCAGCAGTAAAGACGGCAGGGCTGAAGCTTTCTTT | CASSKDGRAEAFF
TRBJ2-7 | TRBV30 | TRBD2 | NA | TGTGCCTGGAGTGTTCGGACTAGCGGGGGGTACGAGCAGTACTTC | CAWSVRTSGGYEQYF
TRBJ1-6 | TRBV2 | NA | NA | TGTGCCAGCAGGAGGGACGGCGTTGGGTCACCCCTCCACTTT | CASRRDGVGSPLHF
TRBJ2-7 | TRBV9 | TRBD2 | NA | TGTGCCAGCAGCGTCGAACGGGAGGGAAACGAGCAGTACTTC | CASSVEREGNEQYF
TRBJ2-7 | TRBV9 | NA | NA | TGTGCCAGCAGCGTAGGATACGCGGAGGGCAGCTCCTACGAGCAGTACTTC | CASSVGYAEGSSYEQYF
TRBJ2-6 | TRBV4-3 | TRBD1 | medium-sized | TGCGCCAGCAGCCAGACAGGGGGCTCTGGGGCCAACGTCCTGACTTTC | CASSQTGGSGANVLTF
TRBJ1-5 | TRBV28 | TRBD1 | NA | TGTGCCAGCAGTCTAATAGCGGCAGGGGGGGGATATAGCAATCAGCCCCAGCATTTT | CASSLIAAGGGYSNQPQHF
TRBJ2-5 | TRBV28 | TRBD1 | NA | TGTGCCAGCAGTTCGGACAGGGGGGAGGAGACCCAGTACTTC | CASSSDRGEETQYF
TRBJ1-4 | TRBV4-3 | NA | NA | TGCGCCAGCAGCCAAGAGGGGACACCAGGAGATGAAAAACTGTTTTTT | CASSQEGTPGDEKLFF
TRBJ2-5 | TRBV4-3 | NA | NA | TGCGCCAGCAGCCAAGATAGGGGACAAGAACAAGAGACCCAGTACTTC | CASSQDRGQEQETQYF
TRBJ1-4 | TRBV7-9 | TRBD1 | few | TGTGCCAGCAGCCCCGGGACAGGGATCGTAACTAATGAAAAACTGTTTTTT | CASSPGTGIVTNEKLFF